This T cell receptor beta chain was profiled in a study of neurological immune-mediated disorders. This clonotype occurred many times. TCRdb re-called the 5' RACE reads with MiXCR, one entry per CDR3 protein. The table includes some 65,000 distinct CDR3 sequences, over 4% detected once. CDR3 length equals 14 residues. Unmatched junction bases numbered 3, after V lost 1 base and J lost 8 bases. The gene calls are TRBV12-3 or TRBV12-4 and TRBJ1-5; 9 bases agree with TRBD1. Sequenced input: PBMCs. The receptor's source is a man aged 45 to 65 with multiple sclerosis. The CDR3 DNA reads TGTGCCAGCAGTTTAGGACAGGGGGGTAAGCCCCAGCATTTT. This encodes CASSLGQGGKPQHF.